What follows are 21 T cell receptor beta chains derived from one specimen sequenced in a study of blood T cell repertoires in COVID-19. Method: immunoSEQ multiplex PCR; TCRdb's copy keeps in-frame clones and lacks some. Of just under 20,000 clones listed, approximately 84% were seen once; the top ten hold roughly 31%. The specimen was peripheral blood. These receptors came from a human donor with active COVID-19. The donor label of this sample is uncertain.

The chain links TRBV6-6 to TRBJ2-1, with 7 positions matching TRBD1. Germline values: CDR1 MNHNY, CDR2 SVGAGI (reference sequence). The CDR3 spans 10 residues. The V segment lost 8 bases and the J segment 16 bases; nucleotides outside the gene matches: 8. The CDR3 bases are TGTGCCAGCGGGATGGGACAGACCTTCTTC. It specifies CASGMGQTFF.

The chain is built from TRBV6-2 or TRBV6-3 and TRBJ2-5, with TRBD2 matching 14 bases. The CDR3 spans 15 residues. Losses at the gene ends were 5 bases for V and 5 bases for J; bases not matched to a gene: 4. Germline CDR1 reads MNHEY; CDR2 reads SVGEGT. The CDR3 DNA reads TGTGCCAGCAGTCCCCGACTAGCGGGAGGGGAGACCCAGTACTTC. As protein: CASSPRLAGGETQYF.

The rearrangement uses TRBV11-2 and TRBJ1-2; D is perhaps TRBD1 (6 bases). With 5 bases removed from V and 4 bases from J, the gap between germline ends came to 11 bases. Germline V lookup: CDR1 SGHAT, CDR2 FQNNGV. This CDR3 contains 13 residues. The CDR3 DNA reads TGTGCCAGCAGCCCTCAGGGGATCTATGGCTACACCTTC. Protein product: CASSPQGIYGYTF. Full variable domain (remainder filled in from reference TRBV11-2 and TRBJ1-2): EAGVAQSPRYKIIEKRQSVAFWCNPISGHATLYWYQQILGQGPKLLIQFQNNGVVDDSQLPKDRFSAERLKGVDSTLKIQPAKLEDSAVYLCASSPQGIYGYTFGSGTRLTVV.

V usage is TRBV6-5 and J usage is TRBJ2-5, with TRBD2 matching over 7 bases. The germline CDR1 and CDR2 sequences are MNHEY and SVGAGI. This CDR3 has 15 amino acids. With 4 bases clipped from V and 2 bases from J, the junction kept 7 bases outside the gene matches. The CDR3 reads CASSSGLGRQETQYF. The CDR3, as DNA: TGTGCCAGCAGTTCCGGACTAGGGCGGCAAGAGACCCAGTACTTC.

The chain joins TRBV9 to TRBJ2-7; D is perhaps TRBD1 (6 bases). Deletions cut 4 bases from V and 5 bases from J, with 10 bases between. CDR3 length equals 12 residues. The germline CDR1 and CDR2 sequences are SGDLS and YYNGEE. For the CDR3, the DNA is TGTGCCAGCAGCAGACAGGACCACGAGCAGTACTTC. It yields the protein CASSRQDHEQYF.

The chain links TRBV4-2 to TRBJ2-7, with D possibly being TRBD1 (6 bases). The germline V and J ends were trimmed by 4 bases and 2 bases, with 18 bases remaining between them. CDR1 is LGHNA and CDR2 is YNFKEQ in the germline V gene. This CDR3 comprises 16 residues. The CDR3 sequence: CASSPNGGGTPYEQYF. The CDR3 DNA reads as TGTGCCAGCAGCCCCAATGGGGGCGGCACGCCCTACGAGCAGTACTTC.

This clone has just a few counts. The chain joins TRBV19 to TRBJ1-5; 7 bases align to TRBD1. This CDR3 is built from 19 residues. Germline V gene data show CDR1 as LNHDA and CDR2 as SQIVND (reference sequence). Germline trimming cut 7 bases from V and 3 bases from J; bases unmatched to any gene: 21. The CDR3 sequence: CASTPGGTRTGSFNQPQHF. The CDR3, as DNA: TGTGCCAGTACCCCAGGGGGGACAAGAACAGGTTCGTTCAATCAGCCCCAGCATTTT.

This chain uses TRBV15 with TRBJ2-7; tentative D call: TRBD2 (5 bases). The germline gives CDR1 LNHNV, CDR2 YYDKDF (reference sequence). This CDR3 contains 14 residues. The V gene lost 4 bases and the J gene lost 1 base, with 11 bases spanning the gap. The CDR3 loop reads CATSKIRESYEQYF. As DNA, the CDR3 is TGTGCCACCAGCAAAATAAGGGAGTCCTACGAGCAGTACTTC.

This clone is judged medium-sized. The chain joins TRBV5-4 to TRBJ2-7; TRBD1 matches 8 bases. This CDR3 has 15 residues. CDR1 is SGHNT and CDR2 is YYREEE in the germline V gene (reference sequence). V shed 3 bases, J shed 2 bases, and the junction held 7 bases outside the gene matches. CDR3 in DNA: TGTGCCAGCAGCTCTAGGACAGGGAAAACCTACGAGCAGTACTTC. This gives the protein CASSSRTGKTYEQYF.

V gene TRBV11-2 combines with J gene TRBJ2-7, with TRBD2 matching 13 bases. The CDR3 runs to 17 residues. V was pared by 6 bases and J by 0 bases, with 8 bases of the junction left unmatched. Germline CDR1 SGHAT, CDR2 FQNNGV. CDR3 bases: TGTGCCAGCAGAGGACTAGCGGGGGCCGGAAGCTCCTACGAGCAGTACTTC. It codes for CASRGLAGAGSSYEQYF. The variable domain in full, with the rest retrieved from reference TRBV11-2 and TRBJ2-7, is EAGVAQSPRYKIIEKRQSVAFWCNPISGHATLYWYQQILGQGPKLLIQFQNNGVVDDSQLPKDRFSAERLKGVDSTLKIQPAKLEDSAVYLCASRGLAGAGSSYEQYFGPGTRLTVT.

The rearrangement links TRBV24-1 to TRBJ2-1; weak D call: TRBD1 (6 bases). The germline gives CDR1 KGHDR, CDR2 SFDVKD. V was trimmed by 1 base and J by 7 bases, leaving 10 bases between them. The CDR3 is 14 amino acids. The CDR3 sequence is CATSDFRRGNEQFF. Written as DNA, the CDR3 is TGTGCCACCAGTGATTTCCGCAGGGGAAATGAGCAGTTCTTC.

This rearrangement joins TRBV6-6 to TRBJ2-7, with D possibly TRBD1 on 5 matching bases. Between the trimmed V and J ends, which lost 2 bases and 4 bases, there was a span of 9 bases. The CDR3 covers 13 residues. Germline CDR1 MNHNY, CDR2 SVGAGI (reference sequence). CDR3 amino acids: CASSYGSGYEQYF. CDR3 nucleotide sequence: TGTGCCAGCAGTTACGGGTCAGGGTACGAGCAGTACTTC.

V and J are TRBV7-3 and TRBJ1-2; 10 bases map to TRBD1. CDR3 length: 17 amino acids. The germline gives CDR1 SGHTA, CDR2 FQGTGA. V lost 4 bases and J lost 7; bases outside the gene matches: 15. In nucleotides, the CDR3 is TGTGCCAGCAGCTCGTACGGGACAGGGGACAAGTCGGGTGGCTACACCTTC. Residues: CASSSYGTGDKSGGYTF.

The V call is TRBV5-1, the J call TRBJ1-3; D gene unclear. The CDR3 is 13 residues long. The germline V and J ends were trimmed by 5 bases and 3 bases, with 9 bases remaining between them. Germline V CDR1 and CDR2: SGHRS, YFSETQ. CDR3 DNA sequence: TGCGCCAGCAGATTCGATAGTGGAAACACCATATATTTT. Translated, it gives CASRFDSGNTIYF.

The chain recombines TRBV19 with TRBJ1-5; weak D call: TRBD1 (6 bases). V was shortened by 3 bases and J by 7 bases, with 10 bases between the two germline ends. The CDR3 runs 13 residues. Per germline, CDR1 LNHDA and CDR2 SQIVND (reference sequence). CDR3 sequence reads: CASSINRAQPQHF. CDR3 sequence (DNA): TGTGCCAGTAGTATTAACAGGGCGCAGCCCCAGCATTTT.

The rearrangement joins TRBV7-8 to TRBJ1-3; a possible D gene is TRBD1 (6 bases). The V gene lost 1 base and the J gene lost 0 bases, with 10 bases spanning the gap. This CDR3 comprises 16 residues. Germline assignment: CDR1 SGHVS and CDR2 FQNEAQ. As DNA, the CDR3 is TGTGCCAGCAGCTTAGATAGAGGGGGCTCTGGAAACACCATATATTTT. Protein product: CASSLDRGGSGNTIYF.

The V and J genes are TRBV9 and TRBJ1-4; 9 bases are a match to TRBD1. Losses at the gene ends were 3 bases for V and 5 bases for J; bases not matched to a gene: 2. CDR1 is SGDLS, CDR2 YYNGEE, per germline. The CDR3 is made up of 14 amino acids. The CDR3 nucleotides read TGTGCCAGCAGCGCAGGGACAGGGAATGAAAAACTGTTTTTT. Its protein is CASSAGTGNEKLFF.

This chain uses TRBV10-3 with TRBJ2-5, with D perhaps TRBD1 (6 bases). This CDR3 spans 14 amino acids. V lost 6 bases and J 2 bases, leaving 13 bases between the germline ends. Germline V lookup: CDR1 ENHRY, CDR2 SYGVKD. In DNA, the CDR3 is TGTGCCATCAGGAGGGGGACAACTCAAGAGACCCAGTACTTC. This gives the protein CAIRRGTTQETQYF.

CDR3 DNA sequence: TGTGCCACCAGCCGAAGACTAGCGGGGGGCACAGATACGCAGTATTTT. This translates into CATSRRLAGGTDTQYF. The rearrangement links TRBV15 to TRBJ2-3; TRBD2 matches 12 bases. V shed 5 bases and J 1 base; nucleotides not matched to a gene: 4. Germline V gene lookup returns CDR1 LNHNV and CDR2 YYDKDF (reference sequence). CDR3 length: 16 amino acids.

V usage is TRBV2 and J usage is TRBJ1-1, with 7 bases identical to TRBD1. Germline trimming cut 6 bases from V and 5 bases from J; bases unmatched to any gene: 12. The length of the CDR3 is 15 residues. CDR1 is SNHLY and CDR2 is FYNNEI in the germline V gene. The CDR3 here is CASRITGAVGTEAFF. CDR3 DNA sequence: TGTGCCAGCAGAATTACAGGGGCGGTTGGAACTGAAGCTTTCTTT.

This clone was recorded a few times. V and J are TRBV3-1 (or the pseudogene TRBV3-2) and TRBJ2-7; 7 bases agree with TRBD1. Germline V gives CDR1 LGHDT, CDR2 YNNKEL (reference sequence). Trimming at V came to 6 bases and at J to 1 base, leaving 0 bases not matched to a gene. The CDR3 loop spans 12 amino acids. The CDR3 loop is CASRTGSYEQYF. The CDR3 nucleotides are TGTGCCAGCAGGACAGGGTCCTACGAGCAGTACTTC.